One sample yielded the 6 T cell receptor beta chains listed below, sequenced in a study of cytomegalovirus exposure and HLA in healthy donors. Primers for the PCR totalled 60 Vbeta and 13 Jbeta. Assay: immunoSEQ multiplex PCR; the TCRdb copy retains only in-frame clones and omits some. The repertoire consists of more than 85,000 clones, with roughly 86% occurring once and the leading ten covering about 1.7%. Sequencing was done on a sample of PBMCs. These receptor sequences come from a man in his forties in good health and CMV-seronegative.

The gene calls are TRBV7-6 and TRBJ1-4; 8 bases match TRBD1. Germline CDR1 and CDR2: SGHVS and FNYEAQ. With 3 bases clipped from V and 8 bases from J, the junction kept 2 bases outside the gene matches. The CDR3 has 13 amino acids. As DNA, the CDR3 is TGTGCCAGCAGCTTCCGACAGGGGGAAAAACTGTTTTTT. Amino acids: CASSFRQGEKLFF.

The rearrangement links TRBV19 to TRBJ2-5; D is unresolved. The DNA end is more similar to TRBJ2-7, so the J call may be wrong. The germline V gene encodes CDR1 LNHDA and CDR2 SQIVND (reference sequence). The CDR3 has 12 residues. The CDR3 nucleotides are TGTGCCAGTAGTACCCAGAACTACGAGCAGTACTTC. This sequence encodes CASSTQNYEQYF.

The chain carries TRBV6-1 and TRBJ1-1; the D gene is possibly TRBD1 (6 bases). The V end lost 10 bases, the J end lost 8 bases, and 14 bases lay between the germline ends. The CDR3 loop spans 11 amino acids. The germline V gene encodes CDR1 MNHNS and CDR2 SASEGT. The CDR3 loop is CATIFGQEAFF. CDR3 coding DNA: TGTGCCACCATCTTCGGACAGGAAGCTTTCTTT.

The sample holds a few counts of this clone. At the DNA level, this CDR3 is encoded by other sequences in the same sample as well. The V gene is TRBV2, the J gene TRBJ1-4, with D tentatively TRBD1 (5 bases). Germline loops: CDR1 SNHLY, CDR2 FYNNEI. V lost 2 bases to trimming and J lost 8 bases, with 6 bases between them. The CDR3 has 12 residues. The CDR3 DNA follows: TGTGCCAGCAGTGAACAGGGAGAAAAACTGTTTTTT. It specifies CASSEQGEKLFF.

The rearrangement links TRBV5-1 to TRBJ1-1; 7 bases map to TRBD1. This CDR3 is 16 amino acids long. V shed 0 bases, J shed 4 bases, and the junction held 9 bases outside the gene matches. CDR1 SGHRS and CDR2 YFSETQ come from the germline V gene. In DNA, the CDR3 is TGCGCCAGCAGCTTGGTCCCCAGGGGGATGGGCACTGAAGCTTTCTTT. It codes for CASSLVPRGMGTEAFF. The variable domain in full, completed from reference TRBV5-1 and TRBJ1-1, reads KAGVTQTPRYLIKTRGQQVTLSCSPISGHRSVSWYQQTPGQGLQFLFEYFSETQRNKGNFPGRFSGRQFSNSRSEMNVSTLELGDSALYLCASSLVPRGMGTEAFFGQGTRLTVV.

The CDR3 DNA sequence: TGTGCCAGCAGCCAAGAATGGTCCCCTACCTACGAGCAGTACTTC. Its translation: CASSQEWSPTYEQYF. The J gene is TRBJ2-7, the V gene TRBV4-2; D uncertain. Between the trimmed V and J ends, which lost 0 bases and 2 bases, there was a span of 11 bases. CDR1 LGHNA and CDR2 YNFKEQ come from the germline V gene. The CDR3 has 15 residues.